The 21 T cell receptor beta chains reported below all come from one sample, sequenced in a study of technical replicates of blood from a handful of donors (dated by TCRdb to the late 2010s). The library was produced with the immunoSEQ multiplex PCR assay. TCRdb took over this immuneACCESS table, retaining in-frame rearrangements with V and J assigned. Such tables are incomplete; in checked studies, under half of the missing clones stem from an unresolved V gene, and the remainder is unexplained. In this sample the table shows 80,000 or so clones, around 96% of which occur a single time. The ten largest account for 0.2% of the sample. The material sequenced was T cells isolated from PBMCs. The source is a human donor in good health.

This chain links TRBV7-3 with TRBJ2-7, with D possibly matching TRBD2 (6 bases). Germline V lookup: CDR1 SGHTA, CDR2 FQGTGA. The V end lost 1 base, the J end lost 5 bases, and 18 bases lay between the germline ends. The length of the CDR3 is 16 residues. In nucleotides, the CDR3 is TGTGCCAGCAGCTTAAGGTCGGATGGGGGGAGTCACGAGCAGTACTTC. This encodes CASSLRSDGGSHEQYF.

In this sample, this clone turned up a few times. Here the CDR3 reads CSVCPPTHGTEAFF. The CDR3 nucleotides read TGCAGCGTCTGTCCACCGACCCACGGGACTGAAGCTTTCTTT. The rearrangement uses TRBV29-1 and TRBJ1-1; D remains ambiguous. Germline V gene sequence: CDR1 SQVTM, CDR2 ANQGSEA. The V gene lost 6 bases and the J gene lost 5 bases, with 19 bases spanning the gap. The CDR3 length is 14 residues. Combining the CDR3 with reference TRBV29-1 and TRBJ1-1 gives the whole variable domain SAVISQKPSRDICQRGTSLTIQCQVDSQVTMMFWYRQQPGQSLTLIATANQGSEATYESGFVIDKFPISRPNLTFSTLTVSNMSPEDSSIYLCSVCPPTHGTEAFFGQGTRLTVV.

V gene TRBV27 combines with J gene TRBJ1-2; 10 nucleotides line up with TRBD1. CDR1 and CDR2 from the germline V gene are MNHEY and SMNVEV (reference sequence). The ends lost 6 bases at V and 4 bases at J; junction bases unmatched: 5. This CDR3 region has 14 residues. DNA for the CDR3: TGTGCCAGCAGGAGACAGGGGGCCATCTATGGCTACACCTTC. Amino acid sequence: CASRRQGAIYGYTF.

This chain joins TRBV2 and TRBJ2-5; D is possibly TRBD2 (5 bases). CDR3 length: 12 residues. Germline-derived CDR1 and CDR2 are SNHLY and FYNNEI. V lost 8 bases, J lost 2 bases, and 9 bases lay in between. DNA of the CDR3: TGTGCCAGCGGGAGAAGGCAAGAGACCCAGTACTTC. Amino acid sequence: CASGRRQETQYF.

On this clone: Other DNA sequences in the same sample also yield this CDR3. The gene calls are TRBV5-1 and TRBJ1-1, with unresolved D. This CDR3 contains 14 residues. CDR1 SGHRS and CDR2 YFSETQ come from the germline V gene. Between the trimmed V and J ends, which lost 0 bases and 1 base, there was a span of 7 bases. The DNA of the CDR3 is TGCGCCAGCAGCTTGGCGCCGGGGAACACTGAAGCTTTCTTT. It encodes CASSLAPGNTEAFF.

The chain links TRBV6-1 to TRBJ2-7, with 14 bases matching TRBD2. Trimming took 4 bases from V and 3 from J; bases not matched to a gene: 8. Per the germline V gene, CDR1 is MNHNS and CDR2 is SASEGT. CDR3 length: 17 residues. In nucleotides, the CDR3 is TGTGCCAGCAGTGTAGGGACTAGCGGGGGTTTAGTCTACGAGCAGTACTTC. This encodes CASSVGTSGGLVYEQYF.

This rearrangement joins TRBV29-1 to TRBJ2-3, with D unclear. The CDR3 runs 11 residues. Germline CDR1 SQVTM, CDR2 ANQGSEA. V lost 4 bases to trimming and J lost 4 bases, with 6 bases between them. The DNA of the CDR3 is TGCAGCGTTGGTGTCGCAGATACGCAGTATTTT. As protein: CSVGVADTQYF.

The V and J genes are TRBV5-1 and TRBJ1-2; the match to TRBD1 covers 7 bases. CDR1 SGHRS and CDR2 YFSETQ come from the germline V gene. This CDR3 contains 14 residues. The J segment lost 2 bases and the V segment lost 4 bases, leaving 5 bases of the junction unmatched. The CDR3 region is CASSLTGQNYGYTF. The CDR3 nucleotides read TGCGCCAGCAGCCTGACGGGACAGAACTATGGCTACACCTTC.

In its sample, this clone was seen once. The chain employs TRBV13 and TRBJ2-1; 16 nucleotides match TRBD2. Germline values: CDR1 PRHDT, CDR2 FYEKMQ (reference sequence). With 4 bases clipped from V and 15 bases from J, the junction kept 9 bases outside the gene matches. The CDR3 extends over 15 amino acids. CDR3 loop: CASSSGTSGGVKWFF. CDR3 DNA sequence: TGTGCCAGCAGCTCAGGGACTAGCGGGGGGGTTAAATGGTTCTTC.

This clone was recorded only once. The V and J genes are TRBV5-1 and TRBJ2-2; D not certain. V lost 1 base, J lost 1 base, and 11 bases lay in between. Germline values: CDR1 SGHRS, CDR2 YFSETQ. The CDR3 is made up of 16 amino acids. The CDR3 region is CASSLYMSGNTGELFF. The CDR3 bases are TGCGCCAGCAGCTTGTACATGTCAGGGAACACCGGGGAGCTGTTTTTT.

The rearrangement links TRBV7-9 to TRBJ2-7; D is unclear. CDR3 size: 12 residues. Trimming pared 5 bases from V and 3 bases from J, leaving 8 bases between. The V gene's germline CDR1 is SEHNR and CDR2 FQNEAQ (reference sequence). CDR3 bases: TGTGCCAGCAGCCCATCCAACTACGAGCAGTACTTC. This encodes CASSPSNYEQYF.

The chain is built from TRBV7-8 and TRBJ1-5; TRBD1 matches at 9 bases. This CDR3 has 17 residues. Germline V gives CDR1 SGHVS, CDR2 FQNEAQ. After removal of 3 bases from V and 2 bases from J, the junction contained 8 bases not matched to a gene. CDR3 loop: CASSFGTGPFGNQPQHF. In DNA, the CDR3 is TGTGCCAGCAGCTTTGGGACAGGGCCCTTCGGCAATCAGCCCCAGCATTTT.

The genes are TRBV4-1 and TRBJ2-3, with 13 bases matching TRBD2. V lost 2 bases and J lost 5; bases outside the gene matches: 4. CDR3 length equals 16 residues. Germline CDR1 MGHRA, CDR2 YSYEKL. CDR3 region: CASSQRTSGRGDTQYF. The CDR3 DNA reads TGCGCCAGCAGCCAACGGACTAGCGGGAGAGGAGATACGCAGTATTTT.

The rearrangement uses TRBV9 and TRBJ2-5; perhaps TRBD2 as D (5 bases). Germline CDR1 and CDR2: SGDLS and YYNGEE. The CDR3 contains 15 residues. Trimming took off 0 bases at V and 4 bases at J, with 13 bases between the two ends. The CDR3 reads CASSVGGLVAETQYF. As DNA, the CDR3 is TGTGCCAGCAGCGTAGGCGGGCTAGTGGCAGAGACCCAGTACTTC.

This chain links TRBV27 with TRBJ1-5; weak D call: TRBD1 (5 bases). V lost 0 bases and J 6 bases, leaving 12 bases between the germline ends. This CDR3 contains 15 residues. CDR1 is MNHEY, CDR2 SMNVEV, per germline (reference sequence). CDR3 bases: TGTGCCAGCAGTTTATCTTACGGCGGGGGTCAGCCCCAGCATTTT. This encodes CASSLSYGGGQPQHF.

The chain couples TRBV10-1 to TRBJ2-7; perhaps TRBD2 as D (6 bases). The CDR3 is made up of 15 amino acids. CDR1 and CDR2 from the germline V gene are WNHNN and SYGVQD (reference sequence). V lost 0 bases and J lost 4, with 13 bases in between. CDR3 coding DNA: TGCGCCAGCAGTGAGTCTCCGGGAGCAGAGTACGAGCAGTACTTC. Translating gives CASSESPGAEYEQYF.

This chain uses TRBV12-5 with TRBJ2-5; 10 bases are a match to TRBD1. CDR1 is LGHNT, CDR2 FRNRAP, per germline. Losses at the gene ends were 5 bases for V and 4 bases for J; bases not matched to a gene: 4. This CDR3 has 14 residues. CDR3 bases: TGTGCTAGTGGTCCCGACAGGGGGCGAGAGACCCAGTACTTC. This codes for CASGPDRGRETQYF.

V is TRBV2 and J is TRBJ2-3; 8 nucleotides align to TRBD1. The V segment lost 5 bases and the J segment 3 bases; nucleotides outside the gene matches: 4. Germline CDR1 and CDR2: SNHLY and FYNNEI. This CDR3 is built from 14 residues. This CDR3 reads CASSPGQVTDTQYF. As DNA, the CDR3 is TGTGCCAGCAGTCCGGGACAGGTTACAGATACGCAGTATTTT.

This clone was counted once. The chain links TRBV14 to TRBJ2-3; the D gene is possibly TRBD2 (5 bases). Trimming shortened V by 3 bases and J by 3 bases, and 13 bases separated the two germline ends. Germline V gives CDR1 SGHDN, CDR2 FVKESK. This CDR3 region has 15 residues. The CDR3 DNA is TGTGCCAGCAGCCATGTCGGGATTGGTACAGATACGCAGTATTTT. This codes for CASSHVGIGTDTQYF.

This chain joins TRBV6-5 and TRBJ1-1; 7 nucleotides line up with TRBD1. This CDR3 is built from 14 residues. Germline V CDR1 and CDR2: MNHEY, SVGAGI. V shed 5 bases and J 0 bases; nucleotides not matched to a gene: 3. CDR3 loop: CASSMGQLNTEAFF. The CDR3 DNA reads TGTGCCAGCAGTATGGGACAGCTGAACACTGAAGCTTTCTTT.

This chain links TRBV6-4 with TRBJ2-1; 11 positions match TRBD2. Trimming took 4 bases from V and 4 from J; bases not matched to a gene: 3. CDR3 length: 15 residues. Germline V gene lookup returns CDR1 MRHNA and CDR2 SNTAGT. CDR3 in DNA: TGTGCCAGCAGTGGATCTAGCGGGGGGTACAATGAGCAGTTCTTC. Residues: CASSGSSGGYNEQFF.